The source of this T cell receptor beta chain is a study of T cell changes during pregnancy in multiple sclerosis. Clones were read by immunoSEQ multiplex PCR, and TCRdb kept only the in-frame ones, dropping some. Of tens of thousands of clones listed, about 92% were seen once; the top ten hold approximately 0.21%. This CDR3 has 14 amino acids. CDR1 and CDR2 (germline): ENHRY, SYGVKD. The V segment lost 4 bases and the J segment 3 bases; nucleotides outside the gene matches: 3. The receptor was isolated from a female donor with multiple sclerosis, enrolled in a pregnancy study. This chain joins TRBV10-3 and TRBJ2-7; TRBD1 aligns across 10 bases. The sample was CD4+ T cells from peripheral blood mononuclear cells, taken in the second trimester of pregnancy. The CDR3 bases are TGTGCCATCAGTGTTGGGACAGGGGTCTACGAGCAGTACTTC. Amino acid sequence: CAISVGTGVYEQYF.